Listed below are T cell receptor beta chains from one sample, sequenced in a study of T cell responses to AZD1222 COVID-19 vaccine. Clones were read by immunoSEQ multiplex PCR, and TCRdb kept only the in-frame ones, dropping some. The sample records roughly 150,000 clones, 75% to 90% being singletons. The material was peripheral blood, obtained on day 0 of AZD1222 vaccination. These receptors came from an adult in good health. Each CDR3 is given with its conserved first and last residue. The D gene is left open where the match is weak. The size of a clone is reported for some rows only, either as once, few or many, or as a class for expanded clones.

TRBJ1-5 | - | TRBV12-3/TRBV12-4 | - | TGTGCCAGCAGTTTAGCCGGACGGCAGCCCCAGCATTTT | CASSLAGRQPQHF
TRBJ2-3 | - | TRBV10-2 | - | TGCGCCAGCAGTGAGCCCTTCCGAGACGGAATAAGCACAGATACGCAGTATTTT | CASSEPFRDGISTDTQYF
TRBJ1-5 | - | TRBV6-5 | - | TGTGCCAGCATAGGGACGGGGGGGATTCAGCCCCAGCATTTT | CASIGTGGIQPQHF
TRBJ1-5 | - | TRBV28 | - | TGTGCCAGCAGTTTATCCAGTTATCAGCCCCAGCATTTT | CASSLSSYQPQHF
TRBJ1-1 | - | TRBV3-1/TRBV3-2 | few | TGTGCCAGCAGCCAGCGTCGGTTCGGTGAAGCTTTCTTT | CASSQRRFGEAFF
TRBJ2-5 | - | TRBV4-2 | once | TGTGCCAGCAGCCAAGTGTATATTGGGATGCAAGAGACCCAGTACTTC | CASSQVYIGMQETQYF
TRBJ1-5 | - | TRBV6-2/TRBV6-3 | - | TGTGCCAGCAGCTATTCCGACTACAGGGCAGGACAGCCCCAGCATTTT | CASSYSDYRAGQPQHF
TRBJ2-2 | - | TRBV6-5 | few | TGTGCCAGCACGGGGGACGCCGGGAACACCGGGGAGCTGTTTTTT | CASTGDAGNTGELFF
TRBJ1-5 | TRBD1 | TRBV5-8 | - | TGTGCCAGCAGCTTGATAAAGACAGGGCGAGGTCAGCCCCAGCATTTT | CASSLIKTGRGQPQHF
TRBJ2-7 | TRBD2 | TRBV27 | few | TGTGCCAGCAGTTTGGGACTAGCAGTCCACGAGCAGTACTTC | CASSLGLAVHEQYF
TRBJ2-5 | TRBD1 | TRBV5-4 | - | TGTGCCAGCAGCTTGGTCGGGACAGGGAAAGAGACCCAGTACTTC | CASSLVGTGKETQYF
TRBJ1-4 | TRBD1 | TRBV7-2 | - | TGTGCCAGCAGCCGGGACAGAATTAATGAAAAACTGTTTTTT | CASSRDRINEKLFF
TRBJ1-4 | TRBD1 | TRBV5-1 | - | TGCGCCAGCAGCCCCGGGACAGGGATGGAAAAACTGTTTTTT | CASSPGTGMEKLFF
TRBJ1-1 | - | TRBV7-8 | - | TGTGCCAGCAGCTCACTTACAGGGTTAGGATCTGAAGCTTTCTTT | CASSSLTGLGSEAFF
TRBJ2-1 | TRBD1 | TRBV7-3 | - | TGTGCCAGCAGCTGGGGACAGGGGAAATTTATCAATGAGCAGTTCTTC | CASSWGQGKFINEQFF
TRBJ1-2 | - | TRBV21-1 | - | TGTGCCAGCAGCACCCGGTGTAGAGAAAACTATGGCTACACCTTC | CASSTRCRENYGYTF
TRBJ2-3 | - | TRBV27 | - | TGTGCCAGCAGCCCGAGGGCAATCTTGAGAGATACGCAGTATTTT | CASSPRAILRDTQYF
TRBJ1-2 | TRBD1 | TRBV27 | - | TGTGCCAGCAGCGCACGGGGGACAGGGTGGGGGTATGGCTACACCTTC | CASSARGTGWGYGYTF
TRBJ2-1 | TRBD2 | TRBV18 | - | TGTGCCAGCTCCCCCGGGACTAATTCGTTTATTCAGTTCTTC | CASSPGTNSFIQFF
TRBJ2-3 | TRBD1 | TRBV3-1/TRBV3-2 | - | TGTGCCAGCAGCCCCCGGGACAGGTACACAGATACGCAGTATTTT | CASSPRDRYTDTQYF
TRBJ1-2 | - | TRBV4-3 | - | TGCGCCAGCAGCCAAGAGGAAAGGAGAGACGGCTACACCTTC | CASSQEERRDGYTF
TRBJ2-7 | TRBD1 | TRBV5-1 | - | TGCGCCAGCAGCTTGGGACAGGGGGCGGGTTTTTTCGAGCAGTACTTC | CASSLGQGAGFFEQYF
TRBJ1-1 | - | TRBV6-5 | - | TGTGCCAGCAGCCCCCGGGGGCTGAACACTGAAGCTTTCTTT | CASSPRGLNTEAFF
TRBJ1-6 | TRBD1 | TRBV7-3 | - | TGTGCCAGCAGCTTTGCAGGGGGTGGTAATTCACCCCTCCACTTT | CASSFAGGGNSPLHF
TRBJ2-4 | - | TRBV6-1 | once | TGTGCCAGCAGTGAACGGCAGGGAGGAAGGTACATTCAGTACTTC | CASSERQGGRYIQYF
TRBJ2-2 | - | TRBV24-1 | - | TGTGCCACCACCAATTCGGACGGGGAGCTGTTTTTT | CATTNSDGELFF
TRBJ2-1 | - | TRBV7-3 | - | TGTGCCAGCAGCCCAAGCCCCTCCAGCGGGGACAACAATGAGCAGTTCTTC | CASSPSPSSGDNNEQFF
TRBJ1-2 | TRBD1 | TRBV5-6 | - | TGTGCCAGCAGACAAACGAGCGGACAGGGGGAAAGGTACACCTTC | CASRQTSGQGERYTF
TRBJ2-2 | - | TRBV3-1/TRBV3-2 | once | TGTGCCAGCAGCCCCAGGGGATCGAACACCGGGGAGCTGTTTTTT | CASSPRGSNTGELFF
TRBJ1-1 | - | TRBV7-9 | - | TGTGCCAGCAGGGTTATGAACACTGAAGCTTTCTTT | CASRVMNTEAFF
TRBJ2-1 | - | TRBV2 | - | TGTGCCAGCAGTGAAGCCACAGGGCCTCACAATGAGCAGTTCTTC | CASSEATGPHNEQFF
TRBJ1-1 | - | TRBV30 | - | TGTGCCTGGAGTGTACCTCCGAACGCTGAAGCTTTCTTT | CAWSVPPNAEAFF
TRBJ2-5 | TRBD1 | TRBV29-1 | - | TGCAGCGTTGAGAGGGACAGGGGGCGAGAGACCCAGTACTTC | CSVERDRGRETQYF
TRBJ2-3 | - | TRBV5-1 | once | TGCGCCAGCGGGACTGGAGGAGATACGCAGTATTTT | CASGTGGDTQYF
TRBJ1-2 | - | TRBV3-1/TRBV3-2 | - | TGTGCCAGCAGCCGGGGGGGGCCTAACTATGGCTACACCTTC | CASSRGGPNYGYTF
TRBJ1-1 | - | TRBV18 | once | TGTGCCAGCTCCCCCGGAGGGTTTAACACTGAAGCTTTCTTT | CASSPGGFNTEAFF
TRBJ2-2 | TRBD1 | TRBV7-2 | - | TGTGCCAGCAGCTGGACAGGGGCAGTGAGGGAGCTGTTTTTT | CASSWTGAVRELFF
TRBJ1-5 | - | TRBV12-3/TRBV12-4 | - | TGTGCCAGCACGGGGGGTAGGAATCAGCCCCAGCATTTT | CASTGGRNQPQHF
TRBJ1-5 | TRBD1 | TRBV12-3/TRBV12-4 | - | TGTGCCAGCAGTTTAGGGGACAGTCAGCCCCAGCATTTT | CASSLGDSQPQHF
TRBJ1-5 | TRBD1 | TRBV7-3 | - | TGTGCCAGCAGCCTAACAGGGGGTAGCAATCAGCCCCAGCATTTT | CASSLTGGSNQPQHF